This TCR beta chain emerged from a study of blood T cell repertoires in COVID-19 (dated by TCRdb to 2019 to 2021). About the investigation overall: Samples covering the acute and convalescent phases of COVID-19 were provided by collaborators in the United States, Italy and Spain. The prospective study material was composed of cDNA or gDNA derived from T cells, B-cell-depleted T cells, or PBMCs. The dataset comprised deeply sampled blood TCRbeta repertoires from subjects exposed to, actively infected with, or recovered from COVID-19. The repertoires were made available in a free public database intended to serve as a resource for research on the immune response to SARS-CoV-2. Samples were obtained from the ongoing ImmuneRACE study (first 160 participants) and from 1,000 to 1,500 subjects provided by 6 global collaborators. The sample metadata nearly always contained a de-identified subject ID, COVID-19 status, age in years and sex. HLA class I and class II types, where available, came from metadata supplied by the sample provider rather than from assay-based typing.

The collaborating institutions used their own protocols to collect whole blood in K2EDTA tubes. For TCRbeta analysis, collaborator samples were shipped as frozen whole blood, as isolated PBMCs, or as DNA extracted from either sample type. Here is what the overall study found, with its caveats: Clinical and demographic metadata were provided uncurated, with the amount varying by source and participant.

The immunoSEQ Assay, a bias-controlled multiplex PCR, was used to amplify TCRbeta CDR3 regions from genomic DNA. The study's own analysis went as follows. The number of nucleated cells in each sample was estimated by amplification of reference gene primers within the assay. Sequence reads were collapsed and filtered to measure the absolute abundance of every unique TCRbeta CDR3 rearrangement. For each sample, productive Simpson clonality was calculated as the square root of Simpson's diversity index across productive rearrangements. TCRdb carries this immuneACCESS record with in-frame sequences only. Its versions omit some clonotypes, under half of them owing to an unresolved V gene in the studies checked, with the rest unexplained. V and J calls and clone size come straight from that table; D and trimming were deduced from the DNA. The sample yields about 170,000 clones; roughly nine tenths were counted once. The ten largest clones represent 7% to 8% of the sample.

The V and J ends are trimmed by 3 bases and 0 bases, leaving 12 bases between them. The CDR3 contains 15 residues, cysteine and phenylalanine counted. CDR3 DNA is the only sequence kept; it has 45 bases, read in frame from the first base. CDR1 and CDR2 were assigned from the germline V gene as MDHEN and SYDVKM. A word on this clone: Its antigen is currently not known. No quality values exist for individual bases; no much larger clone is one base distant.

Sequenced sample: peripheral blood. This sequence uses TRBV28 and TRBJ2-7; perhaps TRBD2 is the D gene, with 5 bases matching. The sequence was obtained from an elderly woman in a cohort sampled during active or convalescent COVID-19. The CDR3 here reads CASSFKGGSSYEQYF. The nucleotide sequence is given as TGTGCCAGCAGTTTTAAAGGTGGGAGCTCCTACGAGCAGTACTTC.